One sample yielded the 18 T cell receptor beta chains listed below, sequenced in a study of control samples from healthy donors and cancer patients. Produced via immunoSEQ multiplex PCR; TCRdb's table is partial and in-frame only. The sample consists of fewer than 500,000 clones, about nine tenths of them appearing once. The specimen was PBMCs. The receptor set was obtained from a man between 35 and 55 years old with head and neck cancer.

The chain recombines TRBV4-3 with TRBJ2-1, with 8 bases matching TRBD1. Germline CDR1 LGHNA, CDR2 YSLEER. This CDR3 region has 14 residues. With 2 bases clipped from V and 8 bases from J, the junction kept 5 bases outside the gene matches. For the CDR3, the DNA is TGCGCCAGCAGCCAATGGACAGGGTCGGATGAGCAGTTCTTC. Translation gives CASSQWTGSDEQFF.

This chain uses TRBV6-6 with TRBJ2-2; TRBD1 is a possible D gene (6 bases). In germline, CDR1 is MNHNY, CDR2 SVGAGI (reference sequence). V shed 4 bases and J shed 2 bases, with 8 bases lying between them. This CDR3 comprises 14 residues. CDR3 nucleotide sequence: TGTGCCAGCAGTTGGACAGAAAACACCGGGGAGCTGTTTTTT. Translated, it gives CASSWTENTGELFF.

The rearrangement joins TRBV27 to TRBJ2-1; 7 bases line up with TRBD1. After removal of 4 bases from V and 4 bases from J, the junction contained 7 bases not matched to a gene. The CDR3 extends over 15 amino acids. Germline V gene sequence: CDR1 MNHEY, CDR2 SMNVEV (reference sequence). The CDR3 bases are TGTGCCAGCAGTTCCCGGGACAGCACTTACAATGAGCAGTTCTTC. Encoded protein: CASSSRDSTYNEQFF.

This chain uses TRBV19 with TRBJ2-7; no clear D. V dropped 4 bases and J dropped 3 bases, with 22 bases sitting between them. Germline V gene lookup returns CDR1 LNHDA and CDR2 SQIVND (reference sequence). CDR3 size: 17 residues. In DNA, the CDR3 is TGTGCCAGTAGTACCAAATCCCGGACCGCAAAAGGCTACGAGCAGTACTTC. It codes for CASSTKSRTAKGYEQYF.

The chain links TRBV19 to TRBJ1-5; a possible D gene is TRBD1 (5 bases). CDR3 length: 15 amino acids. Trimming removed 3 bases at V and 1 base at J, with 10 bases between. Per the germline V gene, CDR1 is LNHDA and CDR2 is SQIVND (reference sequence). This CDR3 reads CASSIWGGSNQPQHF. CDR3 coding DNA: TGTGCCAGTAGTATTTGGGGGGGAAGCAATCAGCCCCAGCATTTT.

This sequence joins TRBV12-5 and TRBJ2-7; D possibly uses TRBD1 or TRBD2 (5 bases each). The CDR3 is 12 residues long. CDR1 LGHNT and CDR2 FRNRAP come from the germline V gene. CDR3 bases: TGTGCCGATGACGGGGCTCCCTACGAGCAGTACTTC. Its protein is CADDGAPYEQYF.

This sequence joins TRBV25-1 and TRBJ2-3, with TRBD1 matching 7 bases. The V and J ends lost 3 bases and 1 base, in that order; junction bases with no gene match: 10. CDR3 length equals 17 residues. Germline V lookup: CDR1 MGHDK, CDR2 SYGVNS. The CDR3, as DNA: TGTGCCAGCAGTGAGAGAATGAGGGGGCTTCGCACAGATACGCAGTATTTT. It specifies CASSERMRGLRTDTQYF.

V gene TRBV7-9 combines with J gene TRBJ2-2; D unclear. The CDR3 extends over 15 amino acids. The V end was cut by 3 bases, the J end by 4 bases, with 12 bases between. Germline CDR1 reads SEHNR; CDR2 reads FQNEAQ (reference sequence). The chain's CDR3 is CASSFIQTGTGELFF. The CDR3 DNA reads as TGTGCCAGCAGCTTCATTCAGACGGGCACCGGGGAGCTGTTTTTT.

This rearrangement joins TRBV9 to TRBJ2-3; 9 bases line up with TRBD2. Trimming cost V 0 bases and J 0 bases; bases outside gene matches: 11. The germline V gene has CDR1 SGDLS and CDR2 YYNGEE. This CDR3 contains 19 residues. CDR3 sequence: CASSVGIGGGAGSTDTQYF. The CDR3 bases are TGTGCCAGCAGCGTAGGGATTGGCGGGGGGGCTGGTAGCACAGATACGCAGTATTTT. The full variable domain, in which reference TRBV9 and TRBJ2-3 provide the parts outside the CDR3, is DSGVTQTPKHLITATGQRVTLRCSPRSGDLSVYWYQQSLDQGLQFLIQYYNGEERAKGNILERFSAQQFPDLHSELNLSSLELGDSALYFCASSVGIGGGAGSTDTQYFGPGTRLTVL.

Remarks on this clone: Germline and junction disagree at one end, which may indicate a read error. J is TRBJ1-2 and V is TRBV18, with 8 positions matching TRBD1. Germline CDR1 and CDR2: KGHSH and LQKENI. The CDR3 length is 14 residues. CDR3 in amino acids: CANSSGQGIYGYTF. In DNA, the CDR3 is TGTGCCAACTCATCTGGACAGGGAATCTATGGCTACACCTTC.

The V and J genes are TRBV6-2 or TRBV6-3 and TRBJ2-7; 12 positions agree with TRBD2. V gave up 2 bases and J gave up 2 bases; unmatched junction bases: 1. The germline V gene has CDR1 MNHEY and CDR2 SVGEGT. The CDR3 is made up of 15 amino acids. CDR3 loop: CASSYGLAGTYEQYF. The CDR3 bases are TGTGCCAGCAGTTACGGACTAGCGGGGACCTACGAGCAGTACTTC.

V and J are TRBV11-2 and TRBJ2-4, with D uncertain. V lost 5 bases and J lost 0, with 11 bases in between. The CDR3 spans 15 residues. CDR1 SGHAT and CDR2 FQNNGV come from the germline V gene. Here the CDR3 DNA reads TGTGCCAGCAGCGGAGACGGTATAGCCAAAAACATTCAGTACTTC. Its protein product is CASSGDGIAKNIQYF.

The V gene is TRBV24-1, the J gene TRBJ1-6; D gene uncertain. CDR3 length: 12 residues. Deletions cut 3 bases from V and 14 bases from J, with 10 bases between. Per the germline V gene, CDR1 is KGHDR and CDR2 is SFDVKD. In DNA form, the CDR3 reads TGTGCCACCAGTGATGATGGGGTAGCCCTCCACTTT. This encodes CATSDDGVALHF.

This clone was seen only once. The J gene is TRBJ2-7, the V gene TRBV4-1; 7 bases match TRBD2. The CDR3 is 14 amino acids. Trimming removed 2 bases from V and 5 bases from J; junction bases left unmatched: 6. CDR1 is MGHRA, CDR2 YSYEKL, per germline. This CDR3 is CASSQLTGTNEQYF. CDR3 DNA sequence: TGCGCCAGCAGCCAACTCACTGGGACTAACGAGCAGTACTTC.

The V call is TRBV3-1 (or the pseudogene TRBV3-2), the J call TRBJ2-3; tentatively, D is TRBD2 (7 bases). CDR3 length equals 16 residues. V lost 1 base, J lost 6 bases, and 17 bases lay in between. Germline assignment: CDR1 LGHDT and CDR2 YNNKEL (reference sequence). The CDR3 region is CASSQGLGGAPDTQYF. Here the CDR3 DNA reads TGTGCCAGCAGCCAAGGTCTAGGGGGGGCCCCCGATACGCAGTATTTT.

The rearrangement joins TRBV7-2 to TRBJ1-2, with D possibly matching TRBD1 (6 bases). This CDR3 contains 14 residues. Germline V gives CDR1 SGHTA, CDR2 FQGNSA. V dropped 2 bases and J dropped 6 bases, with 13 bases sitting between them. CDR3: CASSLMTGLNGYTF. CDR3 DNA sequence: TGTGCCAGCAGCTTAATGACAGGCTTAAATGGCTACACCTTC.

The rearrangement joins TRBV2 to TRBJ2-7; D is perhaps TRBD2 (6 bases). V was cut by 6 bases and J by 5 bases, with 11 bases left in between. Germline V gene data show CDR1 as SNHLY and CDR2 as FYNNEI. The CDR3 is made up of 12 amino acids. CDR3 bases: TGTGCCAGCAGGGGACGGGGGAACGAGCAGTACTTC. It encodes CASRGRGNEQYF.

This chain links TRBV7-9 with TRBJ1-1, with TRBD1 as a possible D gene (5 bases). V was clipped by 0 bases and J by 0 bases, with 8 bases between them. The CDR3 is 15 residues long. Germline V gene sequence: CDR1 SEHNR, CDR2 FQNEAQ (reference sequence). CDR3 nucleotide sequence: TGTGCCAGCAGCTTAGCTACAGGTTTGAACACTGAAGCTTTCTTT. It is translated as CASSLATGLNTEAFF. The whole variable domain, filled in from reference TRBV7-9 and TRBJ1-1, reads DTGVSQNPRHKITKRGQNVTFRCDPISEHNRLYWYRQTLGQGPEFLTYFQNEAQLEKSRLLSDRFSAERPKGSFSTLEIQRTEQGDSAMYLCASSLATGLNTEAFFGQGTRLTVV.